These 32 T cell receptor beta chains were sequenced from one sample in a study of CD8 T cells in Susac syndrome. Random hexamers were used to reverse transcribe an amount of roughly 0.5 to 1 ug RNA. MiXCR, applied by TCRdb to the immunoSEQ multiplex PCR reads, yields one record per CDR3 protein. Here the sample spans 100,000 to 110,000 distinct CDR3 sequences, 95% being singletons. The material sequenced was CD8+ T cells from PBMCs. Receptors were obtained from a human donor with Susac syndrome.

This sequence joins TRBV9 and TRBJ2-7; the match to TRBD2 covers 9 bases. V lost 3 bases, J lost 7 bases, and 5 bases stayed unmatched. From germline, CDR1 is SGDLS and CDR2 YYNGEE. The CDR3 is 13 residues long. The CDR3 spells CASSASGRLEQYF. CDR3 bases: TGTGCCAGCAGCGCCAGCGGGAGGCTAGAGCAGTACTTC.

The chain joins TRBV13 to TRBJ1-1, with D hard to call. Germline-derived CDR1 and CDR2 are PRHDT and FYEKMQ (reference sequence). Between the trimmed V and J ends, which lost 4 bases and 3 bases, there was a span of 18 bases. The CDR3 is 16 amino acids. DNA of the CDR3: TGTGCCAGCAGCTCCTACCCGGCGAGGGTGGACACTGAAGCTTTCTTT. Translating gives CASSSYPARVDTEAFF.

V is TRBV24-1 and J is TRBJ2-1, with TRBD2 matching 12 bases. The CDR3 sequence is 16 residues long. The trim removed 3 bases at V and 6 bases at J, leaving 5 bases unmatched. Germline CDR1 and CDR2: KGHDR and SFDVKD. For the CDR3, the DNA is TGTGCCACCAGTGATGCCGGGACTAGCGGGTTCAATGAGCAGTTCTTC. Translated, it gives CATSDAGTSGFNEQFF.

J is TRBJ2-3 and V is TRBV11-2; TRBD1 matches 7 bases. The CDR3 length is 15 residues. Germline-derived CDR1 and CDR2 are SGHAT and FQNNGV. Unmatched junction bases numbered 6, after V lost 6 bases and J lost 0 bases. CDR3 amino acids: CASSAGTVSTDTQYF. The DNA for the CDR3 is TGTGCCAGCAGTGCCGGGACAGTGAGCACAGATACGCAGTATTTT. Using reference TRBV11-2 and TRBJ2-3 for the parts outside the CDR3, the full variable domain is EAGVAQSPRYKIIEKRQSVAFWCNPISGHATLYWYQQILGQGPKLLIQFQNNGVVDDSQLPKDRFSAERLKGVDSTLKIQPAKLEDSAVYLCASSAGTVSTDTQYFGPGTRLTVL.

The V gene is TRBV3-1, the J gene TRBJ1-2; TRBD1 aligns across 7 bases. Unmatched junction bases numbered 11, after V lost 7 bases and J lost 6 bases. CDR3 size: 14 residues. Germline lookup yields CDR1 LGHDT and CDR2 YNNKEL (reference sequence). CDR3 region: CASTSWDRGDGYTF. The CDR3 bases are TGTGCCAGCACTTCCTGGGACAGAGGGGATGGCTACACCTTC.

This chain joins TRBV29-1 and TRBJ1-1, with D perhaps TRBD1 (5 bases). The V gene lost 2 bases and the J gene lost 4 bases, with 11 bases spanning the gap. Per the germline V gene, CDR1 is SQVTM and CDR2 is ANQGSEA. CDR3 size: 13 residues. The CDR3: CSVEPQGSTEAFF. The CDR3 DNA reads as TGCAGCGTTGAACCCCAGGGCAGCACTGAAGCTTTCTTT.

The CDR3 DNA sequence: TGCGCCAGCAGCCAGGACGGTTTAGCTTTCTTT. It yields the protein CASSQDGLAFF. The chain couples TRBV4-1 to TRBJ1-1, with unresolved D. CDR1 and CDR2 (germline): MGHRA, YSYEKL. V lost 3 bases to trimming and J lost 10 bases, with 9 bases between them. CDR3 size: 11 residues.

J is TRBJ2-7 and V is TRBV9, with 14 bases that match TRBD2. Germline trimming cut 3 bases from V and 3 bases from J; bases unmatched to any gene: 2. The V gene's germline CDR1 is SGDLS and CDR2 YYNGEE. This CDR3 is built from 15 residues. Here the CDR3 reads CASSEGLAGDYEQYF. The DNA for the CDR3 is TGTGCCAGCAGCGAGGGACTAGCGGGAGACTACGAGCAGTACTTC.

The chain combines TRBV29-1 with TRBJ1-2, with 10 bases matching TRBD1. Per germline, CDR1 SQVTM and CDR2 ANQGSEA. This CDR3 is 17 amino acids long. Trimming cost V 6 bases and J 0 bases; bases outside gene matches: 13. In nucleotides, the CDR3 is TGCAGCGTCACGACGAGAGGACAGGGGGGGGCTAACTATGGCTACACCTTC. Its translation: CSVTTRGQGGANYGYTF.

The chain uses TRBV29-1 and TRBJ2-3, with D uncertain. The V gene's germline CDR1 is SQVTM and CDR2 ANQGSEA. The CDR3 contains 13 residues. The V gene lost 0 bases and the J gene lost 0 bases, with 4 bases spanning the gap. CDR3 region: CSVEDGSTDTQYF. DNA for the CDR3: TGCAGCGTTGAAGACGGTAGCACAGATACGCAGTATTTT.

The chain couples TRBV21-1 to TRBJ2-2. TRBV21-1 is tagged as a pseudogene. CDR3 length equals 14 residues. The CDR3 nucleotides read TGTGCCAGCAGCAAAGAGCGGTACACCGGGGAGCTGTTTTTT. Its protein is CASSKERYTGELFF.

V usage is TRBV11-2 and J usage is TRBJ2-5, with D perhaps TRBD1 (6 bases). This CDR3 comprises 15 residues. V dropped 0 bases and J dropped 5 bases, with 13 bases sitting between them. Germline CDR1 reads SGHAT; CDR2 reads FQNNGV. The CDR3 here is CASSLESGAWETQYF. CDR3 in DNA: TGTGCCAGCAGCTTAGAGTCAGGGGCGTGGGAGACCCAGTACTTC.

V and J are TRBV4-1 and TRBJ2-7; no clear D gene. Trimming cost V 0 bases and J 6 bases, with 15 bases left between them. CDR3 length: 15 amino acids. Germline CDR1 reads MGHRA; CDR2 reads YSYEKL. The CDR3 loop is CASSQEGNTLGEQYF. CDR3 coding DNA: TGCGCCAGCAGCCAAGAAGGGAATACCCTGGGCGAGCAGTACTTC.

This clonotype occurred once. V gene TRBV9 combines with J gene TRBJ1-2; D not certain. Trimming took off 7 bases at V and 5 bases at J, with 12 bases between the two ends. Germline V gene sequence: CDR1 SGDLS, CDR2 YYNGEE. This CDR3 spans 12 amino acids. As DNA, the CDR3 is TGTGCCAGCCATTCTTACTCATATGGCTACACCTTC. Protein: CASHSYSYGYTF.

J is TRBJ2-5 and V is TRBV29-1, with D possibly TRBD1 on 8 matching bases. Trimming cost V 6 bases and J 4 bases, with 15 bases left between them. The CDR3 extends over 13 amino acids. Germline V lookup: CDR1 SQVTM, CDR2 ANQGSEA. The CDR3 spells CSVRQGRGETQYF. CDR3 nucleotide sequence: TGCAGCGTGAGACAGGGGAGGGGAGAGACCCAGTACTTC.

V is TRBV18 and J is TRBJ2-7; D remains ambiguous. The CDR3 extends over 14 amino acids. The V gene's germline CDR1 is KGHSH and CDR2 LQKENI. The V and J ends lost 4 bases and 3 bases respectively, with 13 bases between them. Here the CDR3 reads CASSQTKEIYEQYF. CDR3 nucleotides: TGTGCCAGCTCACAGACGAAGGAGATCTACGAGCAGTACTTC.

This clonotype was seen a single time. The chain joins TRBV12-3 or TRBV12-4 to TRBJ2-5, with TRBD2 identical over 7 bases. J was trimmed by 5 bases and V by 4 bases; bases with no gene match: 10. The CDR3 spans 15 residues. The CDR3 loop is CASSYERGPRETQYF. CDR3 bases: TGTGCCAGCAGTTACGAGCGGGGACCCCGGGAGACCCAGTACTTC.

This clonotype was found a few times. The chain couples TRBV6-4 to TRBJ2-3; 8 bases match TRBD2. This CDR3 is 15 amino acids long. The germline V gene has CDR1 MRHNA and CDR2 SNTAGT. Losses at the gene ends were 5 bases for V and 0 bases for J; bases not matched to a gene: 4. CDR3 coding DNA: TGTGCCAGCAGTTCCCTAGCGGGTAGCACAGATACGCAGTATTTT. This codes for CASSSLAGSTDTQYF.

Here the CDR3 DNA reads TGCGCCAGCAGCCTCACGGACGCTGGCCACTACGAGCAGTACTTC. Translated, it gives CASSLTDAGHYEQYF. The chain links TRBV5-1 to TRBJ2-7; no clear D gene. The CDR3 is 15 amino acids. V lost 4 bases and J lost 3, with 17 bases in between. The germline V gene has CDR1 SGHRS and CDR2 YFSETQ.

The chain is built from TRBV4-1 and TRBJ2-3; 7 nucleotides match TRBD1. The CDR3 has 15 amino acids. With V trimmed by 6 bases and J by 4 bases, 10 bases remained unmatched. Germline CDR1 MGHRA, CDR2 YSYEKL. The CDR3 bases are TGCGCCAGCAGTCTGACAGGGTTGGGCCCAGATACGCAGTATTTT. As protein: CASSLTGLGPDTQYF.

The chain is built from TRBV4-1 and TRBJ2-1; unclear D gene. This CDR3 comprises 16 residues. Germline CDR1 and CDR2: MGHRA and YSYEKL. Trimming took 0 bases from V and 0 from J, leaving 9 bases between them. In DNA, the CDR3 is TGCGCCAGCAGCCAAGAGGGGATGAACTCCTACAATGAGCAGTTCTTC. Translation: CASSQEGMNSYNEQFF.

This sequence joins TRBV13 and TRBJ2-7, with 9 bases aligning to TRBD1. This CDR3 spans 14 amino acids. The V gene end was trimmed by 4 bases and the J gene end by 5 bases; junction bases not matched to a gene: 6. Germline V CDR1 and CDR2: PRHDT, FYEKMQ (reference sequence). CDR3 DNA: TGTGCCAGCAGCTCAAGGACAGGGGATCACGAGCAGTACTTC. Amino acids: CASSSRTGDHEQYF.

J is TRBJ2-1 and V is TRBV5-6, with 13 bases lining up with TRBD2. This CDR3 has 21 amino acids. Germline V gene lookup returns CDR1 SGHDT and CDR2 YYEEEE. V trimming: 0 bases; J trimming: 4 bases; junction bases outside the gene matches: 16. CDR3 DNA: TGTGCCAGCAGCTTGGTCTTCCCGGGACAGGGGACTAGCGGGGTATACAATGAGCAGTTCTTC. It translates to CASSLVFPGQGTSGVYNEQFF.

V is TRBV19 and J is TRBJ2-7; D might be TRBD2 (5 bases). The germline V gene has CDR1 LNHDA and CDR2 SQIVND (reference sequence). The V and J ends lost 3 bases and 6 bases respectively, with 15 bases between them. The CDR3 is 14 residues long. CDR3 coding DNA: TGTGCCAGTAGTATCCAACTAGGGCGAGGCGAGCAGTACTTC. It codes for CASSIQLGRGEQYF.

The chain employs TRBV27 and TRBJ2-1, with D perhaps being TRBD1 or TRBD2 (5 bases each). The CDR3 runs to 12 residues. The germline gives CDR1 MNHEY, CDR2 SMNVEV (reference sequence). The germline V and J ends were trimmed by 5 bases and 10 bases, with 12 bases remaining between them. The CDR3 sequence is CASSHGWGEQFF. CDR3 in DNA: TGTGCCAGCAGTCACGGGTGGGGGGAGCAGTTCTTC.

This chain uses TRBV7-9 with TRBJ1-2; 8 positions agree with TRBD1. This CDR3 contains 14 residues. Germline V gives CDR1 SEHNR, CDR2 FQNEAQ (reference sequence). V shed 4 bases, J shed 1 base, and the junction held 2 bases outside the gene matches. CDR3 in amino acids: CASSSTGDNYGYTF. CDR3 DNA: TGTGCCAGCAGCTCGACAGGGGATAACTATGGCTACACCTTC.

The count of this clonotype is one. The chain is built from TRBV5-1 and TRBJ1-1; TRBD1 aligns across 7 bases. The CDR3 totals 14 residues. Germline CDR1 reads SGHRS; CDR2 reads YFSETQ. J was trimmed by 1 base and V by 7 bases; bases with no gene match: 7. This CDR3 reads CASVQGTANTEAFF. CDR3 coding DNA: TGCGCCAGCGTACAGGGGACAGCGAACACTGAAGCTTTCTTT.

The rearrangement joins TRBV6-5 to TRBJ1-1, with unresolved D. V was trimmed by 6 bases and J by 1 base, leaving 9 bases between them. Germline V lookup: CDR1 MNHEY, CDR2 SVGAGI. The CDR3 has 13 amino acids. CDR3 sequence (DNA): TGTGCCAGCAGCCCGGGAGAGAACACTGAAGCTTTCTTT. Translated: CASSPGENTEAFF.

This sequence joins TRBV12-3 or TRBV12-4 and TRBJ2-1; D unresolved. CDR3 length: 13 residues. V was clipped by 1 base and J by 6 bases, with 7 bases between them. As DNA, the CDR3 is TGTGCCAGCAGTTTAGATTTAGGCAATGAGCAGTTCTTC. Protein: CASSLDLGNEQFF.

The V call is TRBV10-3, the J call TRBJ2-7; TRBD2 is a possible D gene (5 bases). Looked up from germline, CDR1 is ENHRY and CDR2 is SYGVKD. V lost 10 bases and J lost 4, with 14 bases in between. This CDR3 spans 12 amino acids. CDR3 nucleotide sequence: TGTGCCACCAAGGGAGAAGCTTACGAGCAGTACTTC. It specifies CATKGEAYEQYF.

The chain carries TRBV29-1 and TRBJ2-2, with 13 positions matching TRBD2. This CDR3 spans 15 amino acids. Losses at the gene ends were 4 bases for V and 4 bases for J; bases not matched to a gene: 3. Per the germline V gene, CDR1 is SQVTM and CDR2 is ANQGSEA. The DNA of the CDR3 is TGCAGCGTTGGGACTAGCGGGAGTGCCACCGGGGAGCTGTTTTTT. This sequence encodes CSVGTSGSATGELFF.

This clonotype is a singleton in its sample. The chain carries TRBV29-1 and TRBJ2-1; D is tentatively TRBD1 or TRBD2 (5 bases each). CDR1 is SQVTM, CDR2 ANQGSEA, per germline. The length of the CDR3 is 14 residues. Trimming removed 4 bases from V and 2 bases from J, with 12 bases in between. The CDR3 coding sequence is TGCAGCGTTGTAAGAGGGGCGACCTACAATGAGCAGTTCTTC. Translating it yields CSVVRGATYNEQFF.